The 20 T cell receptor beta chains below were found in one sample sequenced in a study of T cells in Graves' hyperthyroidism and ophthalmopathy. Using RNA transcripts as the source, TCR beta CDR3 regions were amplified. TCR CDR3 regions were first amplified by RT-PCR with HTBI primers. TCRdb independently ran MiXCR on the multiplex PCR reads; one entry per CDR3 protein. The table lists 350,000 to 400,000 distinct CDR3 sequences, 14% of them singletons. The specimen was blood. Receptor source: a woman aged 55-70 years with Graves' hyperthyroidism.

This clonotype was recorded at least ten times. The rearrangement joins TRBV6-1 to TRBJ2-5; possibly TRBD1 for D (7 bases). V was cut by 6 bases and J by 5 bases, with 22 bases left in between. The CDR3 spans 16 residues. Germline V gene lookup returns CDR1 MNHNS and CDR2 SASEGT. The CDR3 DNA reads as TGTGCCAGCAGCACTGGAGGGTCAGGGGGTAGGGAGACCCAGTACTTC. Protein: CASSTGGSGGRETQYF.

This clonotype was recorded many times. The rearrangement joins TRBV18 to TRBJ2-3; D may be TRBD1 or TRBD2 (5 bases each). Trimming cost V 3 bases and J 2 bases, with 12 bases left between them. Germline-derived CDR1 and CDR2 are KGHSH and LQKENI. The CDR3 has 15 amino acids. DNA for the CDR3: TGTGCCAGCTCACCCGGAGTCGGGGCCACAGATACGCAGTATTTT. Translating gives CASSPGVGATDTQYF.

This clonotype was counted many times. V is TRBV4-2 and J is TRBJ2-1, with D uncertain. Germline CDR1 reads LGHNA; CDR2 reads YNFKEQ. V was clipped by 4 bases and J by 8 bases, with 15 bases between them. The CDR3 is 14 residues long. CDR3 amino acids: CASSLARSFDEQFF. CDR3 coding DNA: TGTGCCAGCAGCCTAGCTAGGTCTTTCGATGAGCAGTTCTTC.

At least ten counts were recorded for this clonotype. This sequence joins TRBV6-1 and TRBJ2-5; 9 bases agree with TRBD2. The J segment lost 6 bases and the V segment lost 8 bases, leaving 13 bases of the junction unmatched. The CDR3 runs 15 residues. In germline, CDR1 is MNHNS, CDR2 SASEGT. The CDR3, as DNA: TGTGCCAGCGGTGGACGGCGGGAGGGTAGGCAGACCCAGTACTTC. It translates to CASGGRREGRQTQYF.

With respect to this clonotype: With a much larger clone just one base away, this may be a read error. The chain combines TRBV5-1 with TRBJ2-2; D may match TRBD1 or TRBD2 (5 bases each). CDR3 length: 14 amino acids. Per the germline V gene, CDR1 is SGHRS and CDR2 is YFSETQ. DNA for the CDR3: TGCGCCAGCAGCTTGGCCAGGGTCTACGGGGAGCTGCTTTTT. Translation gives CASSLARVYGELLF.

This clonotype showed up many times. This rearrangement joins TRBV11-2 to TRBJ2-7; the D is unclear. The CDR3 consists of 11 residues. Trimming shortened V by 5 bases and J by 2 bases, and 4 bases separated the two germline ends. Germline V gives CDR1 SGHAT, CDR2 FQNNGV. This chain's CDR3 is CASSAAYEQYF. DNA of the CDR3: TGTGCCAGCAGCGCCGCCTACGAGCAGTACTTC.

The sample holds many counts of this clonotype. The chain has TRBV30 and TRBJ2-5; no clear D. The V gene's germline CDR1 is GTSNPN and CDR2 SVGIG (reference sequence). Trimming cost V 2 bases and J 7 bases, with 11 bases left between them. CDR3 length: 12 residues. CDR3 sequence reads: CAWSPQGGTQYF. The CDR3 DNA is TGTGCCTGGAGTCCTCAAGGCGGGACCCAGTACTTC.

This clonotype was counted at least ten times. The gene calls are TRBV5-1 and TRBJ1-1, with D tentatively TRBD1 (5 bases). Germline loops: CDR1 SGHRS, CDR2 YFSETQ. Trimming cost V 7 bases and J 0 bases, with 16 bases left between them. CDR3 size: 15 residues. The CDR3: CASRRAGPLNTEAFF. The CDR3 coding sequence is TGCGCCAGCCGTCGAGCGGGACCGCTGAACACTGAAGCTTTCTTT.

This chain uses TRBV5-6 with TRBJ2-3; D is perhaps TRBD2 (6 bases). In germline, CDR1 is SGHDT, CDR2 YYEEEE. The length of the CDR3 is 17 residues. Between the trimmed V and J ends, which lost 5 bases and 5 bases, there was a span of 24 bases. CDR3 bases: TGTGCCAGCAGTACTACTGACCCCGGGAGTTGGGGAGATACGCAGTATTTT. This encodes CASSTTDPGSWGDTQYF.

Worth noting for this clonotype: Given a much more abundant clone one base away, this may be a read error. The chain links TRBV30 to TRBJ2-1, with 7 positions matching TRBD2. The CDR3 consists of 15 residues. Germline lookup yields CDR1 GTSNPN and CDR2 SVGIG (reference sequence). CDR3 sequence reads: CAWSVLGLSYDEQFF. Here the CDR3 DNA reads TGTGCCTGGAGTGTTCTGGGACTATCCTACGATGAGCAGTTCTTC. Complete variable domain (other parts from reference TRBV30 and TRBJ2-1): SQTIHQWPATLVQPVGSPLSLECTVEGTSNPNLYWYRQAAGRGLQLLFYSVGIGQISSEVPQNLSASRPQDRQFILSSKKLLLSDSGFYLCAWSVLGLSYDEQFFGPGTRLTVL.

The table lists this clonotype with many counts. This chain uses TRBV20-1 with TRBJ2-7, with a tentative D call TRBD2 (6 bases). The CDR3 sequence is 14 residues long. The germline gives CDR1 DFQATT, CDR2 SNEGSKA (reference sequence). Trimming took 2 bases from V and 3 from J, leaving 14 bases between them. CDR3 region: CSARTGTLVYEQYF. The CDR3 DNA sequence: TGCAGTGCTAGAACCGGGACTTTAGTCTACGAGCAGTACTTC.

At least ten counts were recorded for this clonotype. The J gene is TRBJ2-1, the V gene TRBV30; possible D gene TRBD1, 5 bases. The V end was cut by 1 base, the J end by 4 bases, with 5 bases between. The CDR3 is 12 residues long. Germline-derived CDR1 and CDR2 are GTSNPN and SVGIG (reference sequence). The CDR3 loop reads CAWSAGYNEQFF. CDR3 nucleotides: TGTGCCTGGAGTGCAGGGTACAATGAGCAGTTCTTC.

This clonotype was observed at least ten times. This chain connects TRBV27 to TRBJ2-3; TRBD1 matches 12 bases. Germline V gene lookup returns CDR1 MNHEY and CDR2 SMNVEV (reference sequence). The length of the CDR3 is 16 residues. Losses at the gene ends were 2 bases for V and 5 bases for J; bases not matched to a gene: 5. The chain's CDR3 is CASSLGTGGAGDTQYF. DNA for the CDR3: TGTGCCAGCAGTTTAGGGACAGGGGGCGCCGGAGATACGCAGTATTTT.

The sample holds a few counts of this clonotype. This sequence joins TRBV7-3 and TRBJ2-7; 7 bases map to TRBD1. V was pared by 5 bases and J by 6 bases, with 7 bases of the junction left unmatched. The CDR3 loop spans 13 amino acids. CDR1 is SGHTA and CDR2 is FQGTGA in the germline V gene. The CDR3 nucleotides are TGTGCCAGCAGCCCCGGGGCAGGGGGCGAGCAGTACTTC. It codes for CASSPGAGGEQYF.

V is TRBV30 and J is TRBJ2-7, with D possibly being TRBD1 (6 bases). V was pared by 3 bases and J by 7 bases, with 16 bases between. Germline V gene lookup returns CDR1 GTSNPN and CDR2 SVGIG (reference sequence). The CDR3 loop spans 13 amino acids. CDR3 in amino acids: CAWSPSGAVEQYF. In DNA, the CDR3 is TGTGCCTGGAGCCCTTCAGGGGCGGTGGAGCAGTACTTC.

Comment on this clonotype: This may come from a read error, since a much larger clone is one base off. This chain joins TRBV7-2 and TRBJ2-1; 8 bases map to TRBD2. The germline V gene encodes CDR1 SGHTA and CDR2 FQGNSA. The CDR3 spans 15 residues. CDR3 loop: CASSPSGLVYSEQFF. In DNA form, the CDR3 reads TGTGCCAGCAGCCCCTCGGGACTAGTCTACAGTGAGCAGTTCTTC.

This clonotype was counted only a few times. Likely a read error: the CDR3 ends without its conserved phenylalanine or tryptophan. The CDR3 DNA reads as TGTGCCAGCAGCTTAGGGTATCGAAACACTGAAGCTTTCCTT. Protein: CASSLGYRNTEAFL. This rearrangement joins TRBV7-9 to TRBJ1-1; no clear D gene. This CDR3 is built from 14 residues. The ends were cut back, 1 base at V and 2 bases at J, with 8 bases in the middle. Per germline, CDR1 SEHNR and CDR2 FQNEAQ (reference sequence).

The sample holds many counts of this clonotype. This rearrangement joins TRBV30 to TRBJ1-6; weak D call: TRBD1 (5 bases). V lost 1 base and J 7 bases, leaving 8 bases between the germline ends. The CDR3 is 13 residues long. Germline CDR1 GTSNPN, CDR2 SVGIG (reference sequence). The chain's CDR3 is CAWSGRGNSPLHF. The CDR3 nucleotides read TGTGCCTGGAGTGGTAGGGGAAATTCACCCCTCCACTTT. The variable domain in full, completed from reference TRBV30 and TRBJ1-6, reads SQTIHQWPATLVQPVGSPLSLECTVEGTSNPNLYWYRQAAGRGLQLLFYSVGIGQISSEVPQNLSASRPQDRQFILSSKKLLLSDSGFYLCAWSGRGNSPLHFGNGTRLTVT.

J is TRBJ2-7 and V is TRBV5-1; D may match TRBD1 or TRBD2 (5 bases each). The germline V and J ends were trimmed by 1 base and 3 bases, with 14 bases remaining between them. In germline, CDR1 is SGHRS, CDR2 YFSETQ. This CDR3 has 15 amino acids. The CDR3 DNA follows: TGCGCCAGCAGCTTGCGGCCGGGTGGGGGCTACGAGCAGTACTTC. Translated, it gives CASSLRPGGGYEQYF.

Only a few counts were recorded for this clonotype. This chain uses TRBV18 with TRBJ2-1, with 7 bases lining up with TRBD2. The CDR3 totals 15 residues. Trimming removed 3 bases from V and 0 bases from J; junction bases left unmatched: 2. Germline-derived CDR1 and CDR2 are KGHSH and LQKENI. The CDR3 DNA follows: TGTGCCAGCTCACCGGGACTAAGCTCCTACAATGAGCAGTTCTTC. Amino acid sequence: CASSPGLSSYNEQFF. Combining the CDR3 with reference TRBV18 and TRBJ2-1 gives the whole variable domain NAGVMQNPRHLVRRRGQEARLRCSPMKGHSHVYWYRQLPEEGLKFMVYLQKENIIDESGMPKERFSAEFPKEGPSILRIQQVVRGDSAAYFCASSPGLSSYNEQFFGPGTRLTVL.